The clone carrying this T cell receptor beta chain was detected once. Its cognate antigen is unknown. The data were obtained in a study of cytomegalovirus exposure and HLA in healthy donors. Across the whole study: An earlier analysis found some 100 million unique TCR beta sequences from about 190 million T cells.

PCR was performed using 60 Vbeta and 13 Jbeta primers. The method was immunoSEQ multiplex PCR; TCRdb's version includes in-frame clones alone and lacks a portion of them. The table records 150,000 to 200,000 clones, about four fifths of them present only once. Study-level points and caveats: A few chains linked to CMV were shown in vitro to be specific for CMV antigens.

Those who donated were healthy bone marrow donors. The V end was cut by 6 bases, the J end by 0 bases, with 12 bases between. Looked up from germline, CDR1 is MNHEY and CDR2 is SVGAGI. The CDR3 has 15 residues. The clonotype originates from a man aged 50-60 years in good health and CMV-seropositive. What was sequenced was PBMCs. The chain couples TRBV6-5 to TRBJ1-3; D is ambiguous. The DNA of the CDR3 is TGTGCCAGCAGGGGCCACCTGAGCTCTGGAAACACCATATATTTT. This gives the protein CASRGHLSSGNTIYF.